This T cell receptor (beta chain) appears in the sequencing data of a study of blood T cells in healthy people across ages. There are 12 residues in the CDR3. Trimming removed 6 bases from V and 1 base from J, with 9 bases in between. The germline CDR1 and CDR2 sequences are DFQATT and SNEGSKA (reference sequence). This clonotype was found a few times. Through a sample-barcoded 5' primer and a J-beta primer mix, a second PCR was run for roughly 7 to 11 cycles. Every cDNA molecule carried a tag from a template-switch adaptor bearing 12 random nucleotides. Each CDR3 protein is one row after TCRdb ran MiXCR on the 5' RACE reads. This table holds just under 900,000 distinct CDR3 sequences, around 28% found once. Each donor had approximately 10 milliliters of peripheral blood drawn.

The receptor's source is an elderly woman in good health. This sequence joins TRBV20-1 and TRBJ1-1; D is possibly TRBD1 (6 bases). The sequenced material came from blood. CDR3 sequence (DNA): TGCAGTGCCGAGGGGGGGAACACTGAAGCTTTCTTT. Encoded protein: CSAEGGNTEAFF.